A single T cell receptor beta chain is shown here with its context. This record belongs to a study of T cell responses to AZD1222 COVID-19 vaccine. Doses given second, at about 4 or about 12 weeks, were pooled. V lost 1 base and J 5 bases, leaving 6 bases between the germline ends. The germline gives CDR1 SGHAT, CDR2 FQNNGV. The CDR3 consists of 12 residues. The method was immunoSEQ multiplex PCR; TCRdb's version includes in-frame clones alone and lacks a portion of them. The sample carries around 120,000 clones, 70% to 90% recorded once. The TCR was taken from an adult who received the AZD1222 COVID-19 vaccine. The source material was peripheral blood, sampled 28 days after the second AZD1222 dose. The chain recombines TRBV11-2 with TRBJ2-7; D is undetermined. The CDR3, as DNA: TGTGCCAGCAGCTTAGTTCCCCACGAGCAGTACTTC. This sequence encodes CASSLVPHEQYF.